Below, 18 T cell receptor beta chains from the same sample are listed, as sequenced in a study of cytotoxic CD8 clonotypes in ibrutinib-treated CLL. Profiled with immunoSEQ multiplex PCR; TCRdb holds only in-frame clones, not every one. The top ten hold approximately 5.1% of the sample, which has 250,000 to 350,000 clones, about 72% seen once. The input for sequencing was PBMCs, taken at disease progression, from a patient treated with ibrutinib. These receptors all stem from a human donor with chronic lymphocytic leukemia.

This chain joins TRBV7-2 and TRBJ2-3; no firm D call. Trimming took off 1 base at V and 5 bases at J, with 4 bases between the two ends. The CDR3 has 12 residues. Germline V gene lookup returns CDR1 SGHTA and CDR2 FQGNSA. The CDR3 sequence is CASSLGRDTQYF. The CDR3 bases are TGTGCCAGCAGCTTAGGAAGAGATACGCAGTATTTT.

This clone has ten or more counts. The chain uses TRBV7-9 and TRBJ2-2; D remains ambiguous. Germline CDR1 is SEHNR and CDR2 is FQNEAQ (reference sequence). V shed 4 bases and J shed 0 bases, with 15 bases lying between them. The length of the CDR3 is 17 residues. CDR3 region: CASSSGRRASNTGELFF. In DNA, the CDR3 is TGTGCCAGCAGCTCCGGACGGAGAGCGTCGAACACCGGGGAGCTGTTTTTT.

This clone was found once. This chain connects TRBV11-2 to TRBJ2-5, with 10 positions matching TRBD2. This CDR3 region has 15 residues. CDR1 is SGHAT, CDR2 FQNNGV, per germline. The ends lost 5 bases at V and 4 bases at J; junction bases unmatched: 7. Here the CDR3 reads CASSPLAGARETQYF. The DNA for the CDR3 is TGTGCCAGCAGCCCCCTAGCGGGAGCCCGAGAGACCCAGTACTTC.

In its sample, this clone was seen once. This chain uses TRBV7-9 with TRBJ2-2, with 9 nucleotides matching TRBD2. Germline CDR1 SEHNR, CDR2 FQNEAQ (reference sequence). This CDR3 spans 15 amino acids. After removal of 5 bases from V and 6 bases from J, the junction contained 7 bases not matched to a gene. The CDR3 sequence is CASSISGREAGELFF. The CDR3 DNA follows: TGTGCCAGCAGCATTAGCGGGAGAGAAGCCGGGGAGCTGTTTTTT.

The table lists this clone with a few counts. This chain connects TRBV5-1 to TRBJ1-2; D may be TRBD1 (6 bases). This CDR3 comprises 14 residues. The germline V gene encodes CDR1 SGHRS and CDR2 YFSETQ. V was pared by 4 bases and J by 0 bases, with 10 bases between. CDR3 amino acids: CASSPGQPNYGYTF. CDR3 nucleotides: TGCGCCAGCAGCCCTGGACAGCCTAACTATGGCTACACCTTC.

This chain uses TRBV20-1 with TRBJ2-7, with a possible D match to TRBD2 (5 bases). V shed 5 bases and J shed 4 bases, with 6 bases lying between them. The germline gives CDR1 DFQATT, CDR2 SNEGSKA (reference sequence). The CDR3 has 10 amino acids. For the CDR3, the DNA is TGCAGTGCTTGGGAGTACGAGCAGTACTTC. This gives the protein CSAWEYEQYF.

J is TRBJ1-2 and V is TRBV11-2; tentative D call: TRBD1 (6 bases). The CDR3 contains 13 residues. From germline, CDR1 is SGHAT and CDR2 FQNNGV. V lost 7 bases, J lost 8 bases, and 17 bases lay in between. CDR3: CASKYAGAQGYTF. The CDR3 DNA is TGTGCCAGCAAATACGCAGGGGCGCAGGGCTACACCTTC.

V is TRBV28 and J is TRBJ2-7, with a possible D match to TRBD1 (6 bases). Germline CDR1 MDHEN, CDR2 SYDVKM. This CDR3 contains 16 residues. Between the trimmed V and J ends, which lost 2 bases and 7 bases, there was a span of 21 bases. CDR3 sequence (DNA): TGTGCCAGCAGTTTAGGGACGTTCGGGACCCAGGGGGAGCAGTACTTC. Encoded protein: CASSLGTFGTQGEQYF.

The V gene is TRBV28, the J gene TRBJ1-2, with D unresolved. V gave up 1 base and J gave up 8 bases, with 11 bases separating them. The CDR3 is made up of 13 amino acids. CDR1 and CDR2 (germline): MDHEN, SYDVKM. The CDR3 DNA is TGTGCCAGCAGTTTATTGCTGGGTAACGGCTACACCTTC. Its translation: CASSLLLGNGYTF.

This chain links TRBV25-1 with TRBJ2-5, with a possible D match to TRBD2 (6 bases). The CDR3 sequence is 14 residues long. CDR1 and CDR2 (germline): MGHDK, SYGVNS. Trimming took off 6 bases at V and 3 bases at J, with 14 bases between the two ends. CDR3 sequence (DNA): TGTGCCAGCAGCGGGGGTCCAGGAGAAGAGACCCAGTACTTC. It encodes CASSGGPGEETQYF. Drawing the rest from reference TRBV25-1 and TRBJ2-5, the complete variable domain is EADIYQTPRYLVIGTGKKITLECSQTMGHDKMYWYQQDPGMELHLIHYSYGVNSTEKGDLSSESTVSRIRTEHFPLTLESARPSHTSQYLCASSGGPGEETQYFGPGTRLLVL.

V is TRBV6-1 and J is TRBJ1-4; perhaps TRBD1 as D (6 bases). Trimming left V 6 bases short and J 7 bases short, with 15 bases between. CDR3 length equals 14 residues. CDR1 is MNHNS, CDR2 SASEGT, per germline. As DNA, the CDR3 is TGTGCCAGCAGAGATCCACGGGGGCTTGAAAAACTGTTTTTT. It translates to CASRDPRGLEKLFF.

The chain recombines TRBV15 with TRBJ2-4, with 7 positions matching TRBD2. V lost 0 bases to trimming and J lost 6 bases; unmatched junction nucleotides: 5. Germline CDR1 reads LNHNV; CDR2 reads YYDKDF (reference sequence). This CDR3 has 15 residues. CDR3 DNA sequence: TGTGCCACCAGCAGAGATCGGGGGAGGGGAAACATTCAGTACTTC. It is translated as CATSRDRGRGNIQYF.

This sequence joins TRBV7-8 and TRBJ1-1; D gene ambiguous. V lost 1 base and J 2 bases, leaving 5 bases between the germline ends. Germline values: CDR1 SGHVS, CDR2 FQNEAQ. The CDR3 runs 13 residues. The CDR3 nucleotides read TGTGCCAGCAGCTTAGTTCCTAACACTGAAGCTTTCTTT. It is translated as CASSLVPNTEAFF.

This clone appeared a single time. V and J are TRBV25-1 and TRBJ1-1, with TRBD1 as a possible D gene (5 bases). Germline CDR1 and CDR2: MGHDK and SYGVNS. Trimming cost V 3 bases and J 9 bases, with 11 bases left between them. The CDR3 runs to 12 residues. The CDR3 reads CASSDRDLKAFF. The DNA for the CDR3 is TGTGCCAGCAGTGACAGGGATTTGAAAGCTTTCTTT.

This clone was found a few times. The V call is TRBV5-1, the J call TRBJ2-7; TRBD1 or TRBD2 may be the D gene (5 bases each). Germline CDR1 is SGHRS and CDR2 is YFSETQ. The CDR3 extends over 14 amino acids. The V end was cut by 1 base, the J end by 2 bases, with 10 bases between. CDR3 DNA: TGCGCCAGCAGCTTGTCTGGGGGTCCCTACGAGCAGTACTTC. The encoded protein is CASSLSGGPYEQYF.

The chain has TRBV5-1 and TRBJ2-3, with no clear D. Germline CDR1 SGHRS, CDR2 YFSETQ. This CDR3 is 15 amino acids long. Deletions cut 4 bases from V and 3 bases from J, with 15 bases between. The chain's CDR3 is CASSPRTPLTDTQYF. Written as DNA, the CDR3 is TGCGCCAGCAGCCCCCGGACGCCACTAACAGATACGCAGTATTTT.

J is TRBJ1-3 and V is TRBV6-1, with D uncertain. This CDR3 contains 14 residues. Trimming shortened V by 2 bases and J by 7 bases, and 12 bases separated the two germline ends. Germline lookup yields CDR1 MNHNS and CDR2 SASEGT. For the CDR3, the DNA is TGTGCCAGCAGTGAAAGTGTCAGAGGCAACACCATATATTTT. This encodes CASSESVRGNTIYF.

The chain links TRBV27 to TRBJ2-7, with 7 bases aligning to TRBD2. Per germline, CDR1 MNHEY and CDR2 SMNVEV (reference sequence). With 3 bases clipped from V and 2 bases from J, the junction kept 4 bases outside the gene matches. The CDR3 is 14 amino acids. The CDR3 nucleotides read TGTGCCAGCAGTTTGGCCGGGGGGACCTACGAGCAGTACTTC. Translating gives CASSLAGGTYEQYF.